These T cell receptor beta chains were read from a single sample in a study of OX40 agonist ivuxolimab in advanced cancers. Sequenced by immunoSEQ multiplex PCR; TCRdb stores in-frame clones only, minus some. Among approximately 82,000 clones listed, over 80% were seen once. The material sequenced was CD4+ or CD8+ T cells sorted from blood, taken in a trial of the OX40 agonist ivuxolimab. The receptors were sampled from an adult with an advanced solid tumor such as melanoma, head and neck, liver or kidney cancer. Both conserved end residues are trimmed from each CDR3.

v_call: TRBV7-2
j_call: TRBJ1-6
cdr3_aa: ASSLVVGRTSPLH

v_call: TRBV5-5
j_call: TRBJ1-2
cdr3_aa: ASREDGRGIWGYT

v_call: TRBV6-5
j_call: TRBJ1-2
cdr3_aa: ASRRDPNYGYT

v_call: TRBV5-4
j_call: TRBJ1-2
cdr3_aa: ASSLVGRRGYT

v_call: TRBV18
j_call: TRBJ1-1
cdr3_aa: ASSPMGLDTEAF

v_call: TRBV9
j_call: TRBJ2-2
cdr3_aa: ASSAWGAGGPGELF

v_call: TRBV5-1
j_call: TRBJ1-1
cdr3_aa: ASSFGRATEAF

v_call: TRBV11-2
j_call: TRBJ1-6
cdr3_aa: ASTDRGSSYNSPLH

v_call: TRBV19
j_call: TRBJ2-2
cdr3_aa: ASMEFRGELF

v_call: TRBV2
j_call: TRBJ2-2
cdr3_aa: ASRTYTGELF

v_call: TRBV5-1
j_call: TRBJ1-1
cdr3_aa: ASGLGGRESF

v_call: TRBV19
j_call: TRBJ1-1
cdr3_aa: ASSMQGLNTEAF

v_call: TRBV2
j_call: TRBJ2-7
cdr3_aa: ASRVQDNTYEQY

v_call: TRBV12-5
j_call: TRBJ2-7
cdr3_aa: ASGLVLNRGSHEQY

v_call: TRBV6-5
j_call: TRBJ1-2
cdr3_aa: ASSYRARGYGYT

v_call: TRBV10-2
j_call: TRBJ1-4
cdr3_aa: ASSESYGANEKLF

v_call: TRBV11-2
j_call: TRBJ2-2
cdr3_aa: ASSIQGSNTGELF

v_call: TRBV21-1
j_call: TRBJ2-7
cdr3_aa: ASSKALRFPSYEQY

v_call: TRBV5-8
j_call: TRBJ2-7
cdr3_aa: ASSLFPSTYEQY

v_call: TRBV5-4
j_call: TRBJ2-7
cdr3_aa: ASGSALLNEQY

v_call: TRBV5-6
j_call: TRBJ2-3
cdr3_aa: ASTLAGGTYTDTQY

v_call: TRBV30
j_call: TRBJ2-5
cdr3_aa: AWSRDRGLTETQY

v_call: TRBV21-1
j_call: TRBJ1-5
cdr3_aa: ASSKRTGKAPNQPQH

v_call: TRBV25-1
j_call: TRBJ1-4
cdr3_aa: ASSEVWDEKLF

v_call: TRBV4-2
j_call: TRBJ2-5
cdr3_aa: ASSQGQYQETQY

v_call: TRBV12-5
j_call: TRBJ2-3
cdr3_aa: ASVLGTPGTDTQY

v_call: TRBV6-6
j_call: TRBJ1-2
cdr3_aa: ASGDNYGYT

v_call: TRBV9
j_call: TRBJ1-2
cdr3_aa: ASSAQNNYGYT

v_call: TRBV5-4
j_call: TRBJ1-5
cdr3_aa: ASSQERDQPQH

v_call: TRBV19
j_call: TRBJ1-2
cdr3_aa: ASSTRTGEGYGYT

v_call: TRBV18
j_call: TRBJ2-7
cdr3_aa: ASSPGQYEQY

v_call: TRBV15
j_call: TRBJ1-2
cdr3_aa: ATSRRGTRNYGYT

v_call: TRBV30
j_call: TRBJ2-7
cdr3_aa: AWSRDILDEQY

v_call: TRBV6-6
j_call: TRBJ2-7
cdr3_aa: ASSMTGYEQY

v_call: TRBV2
j_call: TRBJ1-5
cdr3_aa: ASSERPSSNQPQH

v_call: TRBV19
j_call: TRBJ2-1
cdr3_aa: ASSRLAGKTYNEQF

v_call: TRBV15
j_call: TRBJ1-6
cdr3_aa: ATSRDLSGQDSPLH

v_call: TRBV7-8
j_call: TRBJ2-1
cdr3_aa: ASSTRKTGSRMDEQF

v_call: TRBV9
j_call: TRBJ2-2
cdr3_aa: ASSVRTGGANPGELF

v_call: TRBV29-1
j_call: TRBJ1-1
cdr3_aa: SVERDSQWDTEAF

v_call: TRBV7-2
j_call: TRBJ2-5
cdr3_aa: ASSLTPQETQY

v_call: TRBV6-1
j_call: TRBJ2-5
cdr3_aa: ASSDGQGIRETQY

v_call: TRBV28
j_call: TRBJ1-6
cdr3_aa: ASNPDRGGWFDNSPLH

v_call: TRBV6-1
j_call: TRBJ1-1
cdr3_aa: ASSVRTGQAF

v_call: TRBV5-4
j_call: TRBJ2-3
cdr3_aa: ASSTGGRGTDTQY

v_call: TRBV7-3
j_call: TRBJ2-3
cdr3_aa: ASSFLAGGPDTQY

v_call: TRBV4-3
j_call: TRBJ1-1
cdr3_aa: ASSQDPGGVTTAF

v_call: TRBV6-1
j_call: TRBJ1-1
cdr3_aa: ASTEAF

v_call: TRBV5-6
j_call: TRBJ1-1
cdr3_aa: ASSLSEGSTEAF

v_call: TRBV19
j_call: TRBJ2-3
cdr3_aa: ASRNGAGNTDTQY

v_call: TRBV7-2
j_call: TRBJ2-1
cdr3_aa: ASSWTVIYNEQF

v_call: TRBV9
j_call: TRBJ1-1
cdr3_aa: ASSVAVNTEAF

v_call: TRBV25-1
j_call: TRBJ1-4
cdr3_aa: ASSGGHPNEKLF

v_call: TRBV9
j_call: TRBJ2-1
cdr3_aa: ASSLLGGIRNEQF

v_call: TRBV10-3
j_call: TRBJ2-7
cdr3_aa: AISAISVPGGYEQY

v_call: TRBV18
j_call: TRBJ2-5
cdr3_aa: ASSPYNREETQY

v_call: TRBV13
j_call: TRBJ2-5
cdr3_aa: ASSPTGQGLETQY

v_call: TRBV15
j_call: TRBJ1-3
cdr3_aa: ATSRDLPGRTSGNTIY